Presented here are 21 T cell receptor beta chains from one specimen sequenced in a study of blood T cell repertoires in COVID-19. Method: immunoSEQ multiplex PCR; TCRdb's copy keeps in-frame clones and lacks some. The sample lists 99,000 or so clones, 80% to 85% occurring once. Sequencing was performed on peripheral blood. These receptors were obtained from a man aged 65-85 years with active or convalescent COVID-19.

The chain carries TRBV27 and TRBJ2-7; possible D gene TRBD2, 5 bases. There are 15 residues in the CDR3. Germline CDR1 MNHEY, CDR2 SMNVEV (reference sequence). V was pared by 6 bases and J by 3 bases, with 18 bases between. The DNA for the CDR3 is TGTGCCAGCAGATCACTTTCTTGGGGAGTCTACGAGCAGTACTTC. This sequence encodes CASRSLSWGVYEQYF.

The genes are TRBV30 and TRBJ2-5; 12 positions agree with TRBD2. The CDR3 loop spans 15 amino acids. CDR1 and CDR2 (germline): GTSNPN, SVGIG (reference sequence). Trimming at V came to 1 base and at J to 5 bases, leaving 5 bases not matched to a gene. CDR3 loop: CAWSASGGAWETQYF. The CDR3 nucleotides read TGTGCCTGGAGTGCTAGCGGGGGGGCGTGGGAGACCCAGTACTTC.

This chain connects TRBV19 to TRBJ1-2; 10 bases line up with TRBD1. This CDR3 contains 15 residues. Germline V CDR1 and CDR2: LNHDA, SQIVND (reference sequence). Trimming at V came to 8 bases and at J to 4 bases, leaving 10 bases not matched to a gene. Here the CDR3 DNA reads TGTGCCAGTGCCCGACAGGGGGCGCCTATCTATGGCTACACCTTC. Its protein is CASARQGAPIYGYTF. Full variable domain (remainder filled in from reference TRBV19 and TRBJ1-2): DGGITQSPKYLFRKEGQNVTLSCEQNLNHDAMYWYRQDPGQGLRLIYYSQIVNDFQKGDIAEGYSVSREKKESFPLTVTSAQKNPTAFYLCASARQGAPIYGYTFGSGTRLTVV.

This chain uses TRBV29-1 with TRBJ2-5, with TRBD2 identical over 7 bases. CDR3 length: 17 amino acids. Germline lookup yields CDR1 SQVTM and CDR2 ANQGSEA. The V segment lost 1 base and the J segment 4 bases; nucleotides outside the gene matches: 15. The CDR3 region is CSVEGLPGTTPGETQYF. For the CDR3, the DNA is TGCAGCGTTGAAGGCCTCCCTGGGACTACCCCAGGAGAGACCCAGTACTTC.

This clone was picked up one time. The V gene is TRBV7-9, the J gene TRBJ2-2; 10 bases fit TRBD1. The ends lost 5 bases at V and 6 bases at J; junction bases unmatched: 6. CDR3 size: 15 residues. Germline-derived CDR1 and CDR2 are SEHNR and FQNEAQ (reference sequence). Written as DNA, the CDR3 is TGTGCCAGCAGCCATGGACAGGGGGGACCCGGGGAGCTGTTTTTT. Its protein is CASSHGQGGPGELFF.

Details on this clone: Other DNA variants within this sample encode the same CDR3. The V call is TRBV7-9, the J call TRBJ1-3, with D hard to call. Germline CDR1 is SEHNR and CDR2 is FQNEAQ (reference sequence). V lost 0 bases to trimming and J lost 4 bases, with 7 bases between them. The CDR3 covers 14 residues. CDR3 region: CASSLAGDGNTIYF. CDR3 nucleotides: TGTGCCAGCAGCTTAGCTGGAGACGGAAACACCATATATTTT.

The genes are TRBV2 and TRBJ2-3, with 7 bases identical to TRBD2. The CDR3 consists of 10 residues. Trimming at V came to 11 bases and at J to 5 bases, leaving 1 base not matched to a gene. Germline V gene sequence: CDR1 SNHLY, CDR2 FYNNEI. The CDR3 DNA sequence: TGTGCCGGGAGGGAAGATACGCAGTATTTT. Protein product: CAGREDTQYF.

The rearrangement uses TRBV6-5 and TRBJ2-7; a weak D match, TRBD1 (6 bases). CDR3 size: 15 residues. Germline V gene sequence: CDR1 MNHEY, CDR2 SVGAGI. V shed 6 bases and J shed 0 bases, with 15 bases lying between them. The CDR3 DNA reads TGTGCCAGCAGCGCCGGGACACTCAGCTCCTACGAGCAGTACTTC. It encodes CASSAGTLSSYEQYF.

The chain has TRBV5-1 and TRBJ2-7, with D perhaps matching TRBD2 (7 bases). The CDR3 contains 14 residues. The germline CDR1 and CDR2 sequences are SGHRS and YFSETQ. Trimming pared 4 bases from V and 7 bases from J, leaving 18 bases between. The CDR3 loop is CASSPIGGLGEQYF. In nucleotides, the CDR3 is TGCGCCAGCAGCCCCATCGGGGGGCTCGGGGAGCAGTACTTC. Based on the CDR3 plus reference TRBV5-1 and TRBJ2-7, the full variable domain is KAGVTQTPRYLIKTRGQQVTLSCSPISGHRSVSWYQQTPGQGLQFLFEYFSETQRNKGNFPGRFSGRQFSNSRSEMNVSTLELGDSALYLCASSPIGGLGEQYFGPGTRLTVT.

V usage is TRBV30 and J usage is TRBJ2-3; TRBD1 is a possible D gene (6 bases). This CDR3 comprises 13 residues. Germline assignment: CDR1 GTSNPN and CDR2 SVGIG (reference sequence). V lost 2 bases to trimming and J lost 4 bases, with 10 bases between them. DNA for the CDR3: TGTGCCTGGAGTCTGCAGGGGTCAGATACGCAGTATTTT. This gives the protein CAWSLQGSDTQYF.

CDR3 nucleotide sequence: TGTGCCAGCAGTCGGGACAGGGGGCAAGAGACCCAGTACTTC. The encoded protein is CASSRDRGQETQYF. The chain employs TRBV2 and TRBJ2-5, with TRBD1 identical over 11 bases. J lost 2 bases, V lost 5 bases, and 1 base had no gene match. Germline values: CDR1 SNHLY, CDR2 FYNNEI. The CDR3 covers 14 residues.

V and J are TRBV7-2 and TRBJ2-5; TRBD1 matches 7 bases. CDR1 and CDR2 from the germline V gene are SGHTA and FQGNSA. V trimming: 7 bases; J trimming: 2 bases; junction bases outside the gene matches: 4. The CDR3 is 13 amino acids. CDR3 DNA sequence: TGTGCCAGCACCCAGGGACAGCAAGAGACCCAGTACTTC. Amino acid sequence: CASTQGQQETQYF.

In DNA, the CDR3 is TGTGCCAGCAGTTACAGCGGACGAAACAATGAGCAGTTCTTC. It specifies CASSYSGRNNEQFF. This chain connects TRBV6-5 to TRBJ2-1, with a possible D match to TRBD2 (5 bases). The germline CDR1 and CDR2 sequences are MNHEY and SVGAGI. This CDR3 is 14 amino acids long. V lost 2 bases and J 5 bases, leaving 10 bases between the germline ends.

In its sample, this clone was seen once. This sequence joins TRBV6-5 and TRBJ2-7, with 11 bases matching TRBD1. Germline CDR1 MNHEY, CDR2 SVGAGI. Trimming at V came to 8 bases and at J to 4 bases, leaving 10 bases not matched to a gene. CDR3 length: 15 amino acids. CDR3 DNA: TGTGCCAGCCCGCCGGGACAGGGGGTAGTTTACGAGCAGTACTTC. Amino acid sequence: CASPPGQGVVYEQYF.

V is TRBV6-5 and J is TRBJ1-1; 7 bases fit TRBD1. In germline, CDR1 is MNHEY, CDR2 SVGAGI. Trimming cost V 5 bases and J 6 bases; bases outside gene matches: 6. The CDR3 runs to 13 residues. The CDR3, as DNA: TGTGCCAGCAGTCGAGACAGGGACGCTGAAGCTTTCTTT. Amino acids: CASSRDRDAEAFF.

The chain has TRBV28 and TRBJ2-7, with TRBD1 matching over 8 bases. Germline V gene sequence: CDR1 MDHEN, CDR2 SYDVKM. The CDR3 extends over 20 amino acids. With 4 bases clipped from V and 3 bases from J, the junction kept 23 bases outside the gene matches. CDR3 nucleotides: TGTGCCAGCAGTTCCGTTGACAGGGGAGTTTTTGTTGGGGTGATCTACGAGCAGTACTTC. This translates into CASSSVDRGVFVGVIYEQYF.

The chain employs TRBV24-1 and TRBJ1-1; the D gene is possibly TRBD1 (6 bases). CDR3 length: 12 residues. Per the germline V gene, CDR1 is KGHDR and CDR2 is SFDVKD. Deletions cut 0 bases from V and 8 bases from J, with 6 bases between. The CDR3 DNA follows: TGTGCCACCAGTGATTTGACAGGGGAAGCTTTCTTT. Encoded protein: CATSDLTGEAFF.

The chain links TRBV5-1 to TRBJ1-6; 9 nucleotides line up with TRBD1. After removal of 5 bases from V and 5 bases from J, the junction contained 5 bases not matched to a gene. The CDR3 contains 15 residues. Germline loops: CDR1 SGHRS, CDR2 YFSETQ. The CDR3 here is CASRGGTGNNSPLHF. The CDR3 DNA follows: TGCGCCAGCAGGGGCGGGACAGGGAATAATTCACCCCTCCACTTT.

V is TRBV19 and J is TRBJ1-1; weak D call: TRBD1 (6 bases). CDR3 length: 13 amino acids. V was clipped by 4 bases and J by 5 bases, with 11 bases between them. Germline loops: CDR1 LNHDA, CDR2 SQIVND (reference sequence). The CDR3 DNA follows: TGTGCCAGTAGTAGGGGGCTAGGGACTGAAGCTTTCTTT. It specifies CASSRGLGTEAFF.

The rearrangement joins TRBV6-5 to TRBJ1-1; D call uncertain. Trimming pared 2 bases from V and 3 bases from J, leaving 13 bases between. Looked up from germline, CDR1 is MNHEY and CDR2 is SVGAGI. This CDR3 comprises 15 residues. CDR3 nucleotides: TGTGCCAGCAGTTACGGGGAGGGAGGCGACACTGAAGCTTTCTTT. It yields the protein CASSYGEGGDTEAFF.

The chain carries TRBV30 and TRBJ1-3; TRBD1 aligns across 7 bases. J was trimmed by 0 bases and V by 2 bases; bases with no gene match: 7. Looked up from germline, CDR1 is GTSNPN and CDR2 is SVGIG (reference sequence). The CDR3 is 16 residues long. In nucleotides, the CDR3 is TGTGCCTGGAGTTTTGACAGGGTGTTCTCTGGAAACACCATATATTTT. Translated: CAWSFDRVFSGNTIYF.